Below, one TCR beta chain is given with its context. Its target is unknown. Germline V gives CDR1 LGHNA, CDR2 YNFKEQ. V lost 4 bases and J lost 5, with 12 bases in between. The CDR3 spans 14 residues. As every portion of the isolated RNA was reverse transcribed, the sequencing read expressed TCRB transcripts. Sequencing used immunoSEQ multiplex PCR; TCRdb keeps in-frame clones, though not all of them. The sample lists around 500,000 clones; about 10% were seen once. The data derive from a study of beta chain features in type 1 diabetes. Study-level results: Still unanswered here is whether HLA type influences TCRB rearrangement.

Sequencing was performed on naive CD4+ T cells from blood. The source of this sequence is a woman aged 18-35 years in good health. The gene calls are TRBV4-2 and TRBJ2-1; D is possibly TRBD1 or TRBD2 (5 bases each). This CDR3 reads CASSLGDLNNEQFF. The CDR3 DNA reads TGTGCCAGCAGCCTAGGGGACCTGAACAATGAGCAGTTCTTC.